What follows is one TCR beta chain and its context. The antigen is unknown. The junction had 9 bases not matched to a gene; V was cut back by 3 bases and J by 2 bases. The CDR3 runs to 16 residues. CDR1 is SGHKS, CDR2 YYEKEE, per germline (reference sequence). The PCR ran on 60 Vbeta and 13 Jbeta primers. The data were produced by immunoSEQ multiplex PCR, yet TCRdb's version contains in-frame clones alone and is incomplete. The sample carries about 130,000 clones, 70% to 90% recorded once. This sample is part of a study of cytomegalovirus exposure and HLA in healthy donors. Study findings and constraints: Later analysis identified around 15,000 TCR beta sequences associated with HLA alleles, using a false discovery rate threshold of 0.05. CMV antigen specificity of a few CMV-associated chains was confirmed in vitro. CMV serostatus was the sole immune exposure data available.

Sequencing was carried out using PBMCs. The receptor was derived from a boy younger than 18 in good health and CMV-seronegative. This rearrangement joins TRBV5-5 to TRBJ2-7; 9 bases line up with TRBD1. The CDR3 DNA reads TGTGCCAGCAGCTCTCTTGTGGGACAGGGTACCTACGAGCAGTACTTC. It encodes CASSSLVGQGTYEQYF.